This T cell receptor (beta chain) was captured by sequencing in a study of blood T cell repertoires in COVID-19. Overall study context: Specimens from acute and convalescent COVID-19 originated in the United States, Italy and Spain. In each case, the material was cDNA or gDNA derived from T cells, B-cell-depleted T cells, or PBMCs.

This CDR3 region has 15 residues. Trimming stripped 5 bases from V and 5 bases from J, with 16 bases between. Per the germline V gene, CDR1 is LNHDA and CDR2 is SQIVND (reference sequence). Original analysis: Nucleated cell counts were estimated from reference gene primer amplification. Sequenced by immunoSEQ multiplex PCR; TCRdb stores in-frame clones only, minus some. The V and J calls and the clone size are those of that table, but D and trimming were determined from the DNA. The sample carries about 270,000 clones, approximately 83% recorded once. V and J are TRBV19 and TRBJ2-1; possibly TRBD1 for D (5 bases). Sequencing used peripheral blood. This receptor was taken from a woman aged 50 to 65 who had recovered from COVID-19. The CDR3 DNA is TGTGCCAGTAGTGGCCTGGCAGGGAACGACAATGAGCAGTTCTTC. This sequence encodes CASSGLAGNDNEQFF.